This T cell receptor beta chain was recovered during a study of blood T cells in healthy people across ages. Findings and caveats of the study: In older individuals, TCR beta diversity per million T cells was lower, falling roughly linearly with age.

For this clonotype: Antigen specificity is unknown.

A second PCR, run for roughly 6 to 11 cycles, used a sample-barcoded 5' primer plus a J-beta primer mix. A single record per CDR3 protein comes from TCRdb applying MiXCR to the 5' RACE reads. The top ten clones hold roughly 23% of a sample with around 1,900,000 distinct CDR3 sequences, approximately 40% of them seen once. This clonotype was sampled from a human donor in good health. Material: blood.

In DNA form, the CDR3 reads TGCGCCAGCAGCTTGCGGCGGGGGGGCTTCGGAGGGTATTTT. Protein product: CASSLRRGGFGGYF. The chain links TRBV5-1 to TRBJ2-3; 9 bases map to TRBD2. V dropped 1 base and J dropped 14; count of bases not matched to a gene: 11. Germline V CDR1 and CDR2: SGHRS, YFSETQ. CDR3 length: 14 amino acids.